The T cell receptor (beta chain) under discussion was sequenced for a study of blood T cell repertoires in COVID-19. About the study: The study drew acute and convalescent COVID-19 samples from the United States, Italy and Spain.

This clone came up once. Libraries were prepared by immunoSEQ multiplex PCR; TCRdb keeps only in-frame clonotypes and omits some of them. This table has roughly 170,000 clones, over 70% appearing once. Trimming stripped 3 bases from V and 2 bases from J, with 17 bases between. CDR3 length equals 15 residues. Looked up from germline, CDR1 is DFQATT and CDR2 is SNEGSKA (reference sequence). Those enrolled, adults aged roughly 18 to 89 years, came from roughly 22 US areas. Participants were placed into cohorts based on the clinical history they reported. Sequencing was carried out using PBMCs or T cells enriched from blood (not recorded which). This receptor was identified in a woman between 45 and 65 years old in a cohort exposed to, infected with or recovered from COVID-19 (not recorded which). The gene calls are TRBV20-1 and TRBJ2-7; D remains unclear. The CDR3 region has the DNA TGCAGTGCTAGTAAAGCAGGCTTGAATACCTACGAGCAGTACTTC. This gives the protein CSASKAGLNTYEQYF.